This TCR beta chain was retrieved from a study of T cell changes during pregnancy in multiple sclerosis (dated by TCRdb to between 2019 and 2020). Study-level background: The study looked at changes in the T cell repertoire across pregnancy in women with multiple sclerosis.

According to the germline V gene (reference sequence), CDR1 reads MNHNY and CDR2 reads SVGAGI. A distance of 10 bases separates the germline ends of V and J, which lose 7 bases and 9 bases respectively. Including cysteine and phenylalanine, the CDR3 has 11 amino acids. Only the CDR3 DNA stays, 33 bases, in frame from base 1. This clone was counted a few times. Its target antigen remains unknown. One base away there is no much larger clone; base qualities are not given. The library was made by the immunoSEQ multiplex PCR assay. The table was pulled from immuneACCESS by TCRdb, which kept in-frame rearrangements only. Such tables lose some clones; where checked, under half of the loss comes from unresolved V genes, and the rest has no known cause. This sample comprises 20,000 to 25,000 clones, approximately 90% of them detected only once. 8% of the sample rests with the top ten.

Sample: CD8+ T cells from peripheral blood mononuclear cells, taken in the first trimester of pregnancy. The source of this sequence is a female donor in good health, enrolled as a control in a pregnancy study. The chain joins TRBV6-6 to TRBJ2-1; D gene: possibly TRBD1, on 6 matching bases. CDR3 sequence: CASIKGGEQFF. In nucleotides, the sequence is TGTGCCAGCATCAAAGGGGGTGAGCAGTTCTTC.